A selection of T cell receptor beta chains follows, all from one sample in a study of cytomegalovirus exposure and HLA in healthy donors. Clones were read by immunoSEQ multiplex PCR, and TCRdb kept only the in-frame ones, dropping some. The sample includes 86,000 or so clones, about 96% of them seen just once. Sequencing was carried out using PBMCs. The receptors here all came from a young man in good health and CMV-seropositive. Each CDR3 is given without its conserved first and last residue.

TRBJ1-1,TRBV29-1,SARRQGTEAF
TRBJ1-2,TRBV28,ASSLSRVSYGYT
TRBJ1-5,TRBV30,AWSPRGQGTQPQH
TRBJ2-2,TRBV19,ASSNEGFGGELF
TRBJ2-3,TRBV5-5,ASSLGMRAPPDTQY
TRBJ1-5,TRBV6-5,ASSGGWSNQPQH
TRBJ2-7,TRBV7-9,ASSSRDRGYEQY
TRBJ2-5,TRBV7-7,ASSLSTSGRWQTQY
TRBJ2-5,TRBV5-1,ASRTGTGGDETQY
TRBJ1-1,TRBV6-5,ASSLQGRAEAF
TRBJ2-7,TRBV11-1,ASSLGGTGFYEQY
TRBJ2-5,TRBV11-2,ASSLSYTGTGILQETQY
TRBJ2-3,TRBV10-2,ASTEGDTQY
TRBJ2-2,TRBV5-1,ASSPALEGGELF
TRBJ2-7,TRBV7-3,ASSPGTNFYEQY
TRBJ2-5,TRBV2,ASCIGLAGVETQY
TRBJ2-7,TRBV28,ASSFGSGYEQY
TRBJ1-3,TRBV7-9,ASSLTGQGPSGNTIY
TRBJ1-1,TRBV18,ASSRLERPNTEAF
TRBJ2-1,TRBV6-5,ASSSTSGRNYNEQF
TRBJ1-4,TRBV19,ATHSRIATNEKLF
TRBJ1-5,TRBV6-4,ASSDSFMWGQGAEIGNQPQH
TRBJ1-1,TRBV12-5,ASGFAAVNTEAF
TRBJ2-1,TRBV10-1,ASSPVAGIYNEQF
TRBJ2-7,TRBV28,ASSLGTYEQY
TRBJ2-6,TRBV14,ASSHVAGGRISGANVLT
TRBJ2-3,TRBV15,ATSTGLAGTRSTDTQY
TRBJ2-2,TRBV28,ASSLWSQLGTGELF
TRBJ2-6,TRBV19,ASSSRQGRANVLT
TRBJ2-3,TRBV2,ASRAFSITSGTADTQY